The 18 T cell receptor beta chains below all came from one sample that was sequenced in a study of vaccination effects on CD4 cells after COVID-19. The data were produced by immunoSEQ multiplex PCR, yet TCRdb's version contains in-frame clones alone and is incomplete. The table records tens of thousands of clones, 70% to 80% of them present only once. What these receptors recognize is not known. With about 9 days of culture completed, CD4+ T cells were isolated. Every participant took two doses of the BNT162b2 or mRNA-1273 vaccine. This material consisted of CD4+ T cells from PBMCs cultured without peptide, taken after COVID-19 vaccination. The origin of the receptors is a human donor who received a COVID-19 vaccine.

The chain is built from TRBV4-3 and TRBJ2-1; 11 nucleotides match TRBD2. V dropped 2 bases and J dropped 9; count of bases not matched to a gene: 3. CDR3 length: 14 amino acids. Per germline, CDR1 LGHNA and CDR2 YSLEER. CDR3 amino acids: CASSQTSGGAEQFF. Here the CDR3 DNA reads TGCGCCAGCAGCCAAACTAGCGGGGGCGCTGAGCAGTTCTTC.

V is TRBV9 and J is TRBJ1-6, with 9 bases lining up with TRBD1. The germline V gene has CDR1 SGDLS and CDR2 YYNGEE. CDR3 size: 15 residues. The J segment lost 9 bases and the V segment lost 4 bases, leaving 8 bases of the junction unmatched. In DNA, the CDR3 is TGTGCCAGCAGCCCTACGACAGGGGGTAGTTCACCCCTCCACTTT. Translation: CASSPTTGGSSPLHF.

CDR3 amino acids: CASSPAGDTQYF. The DNA for the CDR3 is TGTGCCAGCAGCCCGGCGGGCGATACGCAGTATTTT. This sequence joins TRBV7-3 and TRBJ2-3; a weak D match, TRBD2 (5 bases). CDR1 and CDR2 from the germline V gene are SGHTA and FQGTGA. The CDR3 has 12 residues. V was shortened by 5 bases and J by 6 bases, with 9 bases between the two germline ends.

The CDR3 nucleotides read TGCGCCAGCAGCTCGGACAGCTTCAACTATGGCTACACCTTC. Its protein product is CASSSDSFNYGYTF. The V and J genes are TRBV5-1 and TRBJ1-2; D is perhaps TRBD1 (6 bases). In germline, CDR1 is SGHRS, CDR2 YFSETQ. The CDR3 covers 14 residues. The V end was cut by 3 bases, the J end by 2 bases, with 11 bases between.

V gene TRBV5-1 combines with J gene TRBJ1-4; D is possibly TRBD1 (6 bases). CDR1 SGHRS and CDR2 YFSETQ come from the germline V gene. This CDR3 is built from 15 residues. Trimming shortened V by 4 bases and J by 4 bases, and 14 bases separated the two germline ends. The CDR3 loop reads CASSQTGVVNEKLFF. CDR3 sequence (DNA): TGCGCCAGCAGCCAGACAGGAGTTGTTAATGAAAAACTGTTTTTT.

V usage is TRBV13 and J usage is TRBJ2-3; TRBD1 agrees at 9 bases. V shed 5 bases, J shed 4 bases, and the junction held 10 bases outside the gene matches. From germline, CDR1 is PRHDT and CDR2 FYEKMQ (reference sequence). CDR3 length equals 16 residues. CDR3 DNA: TGTGCCAGCAGCGCCACCGGGACAGGGTTCGCAGATACGCAGTATTTT. Protein sequence: CASSATGTGFADTQYF.

The CDR3 DNA reads as TGTGCCAGCTCACCCAGGACAGGGGAGAGTAGCTATGGCTACACCTTC. Its protein product is CASSPRTGESSYGYTF. The chain couples TRBV18 to TRBJ1-2; 9 bases are a match to TRBD1. CDR1 is KGHSH, CDR2 LQKENI, per germline. The CDR3 has 16 amino acids. V shed 3 bases and J 4 bases; nucleotides not matched to a gene: 9.

This clone was detected only a few times. The V call is TRBV12-5, the J call TRBJ1-3, with no clear D. V was clipped by 0 bases and J by 0 bases, with 9 bases between them. Germline CDR1 LGHNT, CDR2 FRNRAP. CDR3 length equals 16 residues. The CDR3 spells CASGLVGFSSGNTIYF. In nucleotides, the CDR3 is TGTGCTAGTGGTTTGGTTGGGTTTAGCTCTGGAAACACCATATATTTT.

The chain combines TRBV30 with TRBJ1-3; 7 bases line up with TRBD1. Germline-derived CDR1 and CDR2 are GTSNPN and SVGIG (reference sequence). J was trimmed by 4 bases and V by 5 bases; bases with no gene match: 2. This CDR3 region has 12 residues. The DNA for the CDR3 is TGTGCCTGGGCGGGACAGGGAAACACCATATATTTT. Translating it yields CAWAGQGNTIYF.

This clone occurred a few times. The rearrangement joins TRBV28 to TRBJ1-4; 9 bases line up with TRBD1. V lost 5 bases and J lost 5; bases outside the gene matches: 3. Germline values: CDR1 MDHEN, CDR2 SYDVKM. This CDR3 contains 14 residues. CDR3 sequence: CASSRTGANEKLFF. In nucleotides, the CDR3 is TGTGCCAGCAGTCGGACAGGGGCGAATGAAAAACTGTTTTTT.

The rearrangement uses TRBV4-2 and TRBJ1-2; TRBD1 might be the D (6 bases). V lost 0 bases and J 7 bases, leaving 18 bases between the germline ends. The CDR3 sequence is 16 residues long. Germline lookup yields CDR1 LGHNA and CDR2 YNFKEQ. CDR3 sequence (DNA): TGTGCCAGCAGCCAAGATTCGACAGGCGAAGCCAGTGGCTACACCTTC. It codes for CASSQDSTGEASGYTF.

In this sample, this clone turned up once. V and J are TRBV19 and TRBJ1-2; D call uncertain. Per the germline V gene, CDR1 is LNHDA and CDR2 is SQIVND (reference sequence). This CDR3 contains 12 residues. V gave up 3 bases and J gave up 8 bases, with 10 bases separating them. The CDR3 DNA reads as TGTGCCAGTAGTATTGAGCGGGTCGGCTACACCTTC. This encodes CASSIERVGYTF.

The chain is built from TRBV5-1 and TRBJ1-5; weak D call: TRBD1 (5 bases). Trimming cost V 5 bases and J 0 bases, with 15 bases left between them. Germline V lookup: CDR1 SGHRS, CDR2 YFSETQ. This CDR3 has 16 amino acids. CDR3 in amino acids: CASSHPGGYSNQPQHF. The DNA for the CDR3 is TGCGCCAGCAGTCATCCGGGGGGATATAGCAATCAGCCCCAGCATTTT.

CDR3 sequence reads: CASSRTGGAYNEQFF. As DNA, the CDR3 is TGTGCCAGCAGCAGGACAGGGGGCGCATACAATGAGCAGTTCTTC. V is TRBV5-5 and J is TRBJ2-1, with 11 bases matching TRBD1. This CDR3 comprises 15 residues. V dropped 4 bases and J dropped 4; count of bases not matched to a gene: 4. Per germline, CDR1 SGHKS and CDR2 YYEKEE (reference sequence).

This chain uses TRBV11-2 with TRBJ2-1; 10 bases agree with TRBD1. CDR1 and CDR2 (germline): SGHAT, FQNNGV. The CDR3 spans 17 residues. V lost 3 bases to trimming and J lost 2 bases; unmatched junction nucleotides: 7. The CDR3 reads CASSLVTGTGAYNEQFF. The DNA of the CDR3 is TGTGCCAGCAGCTTGGTTACCGGGACAGGGGCCTACAATGAGCAGTTCTTC.

The V and J genes are TRBV18 and TRBJ2-1, with 8 bases matching TRBD2. In germline, CDR1 is KGHSH, CDR2 LQKENI. The J segment lost 3 bases and the V segment lost 4 bases, leaving 5 bases of the junction unmatched. There are 15 residues in the CDR3. Here the CDR3 reads CASSLSRGGYNEQFF. The DNA for the CDR3 is TGTGCCAGCTCACTATCCCGGGGGGGCTACAATGAGCAGTTCTTC.

V and J are TRBV2 and TRBJ2-5; TRBD2 matches at 12 bases. The germline V gene encodes CDR1 SNHLY and CDR2 FYNNEI. This CDR3 has 13 amino acids. Unmatched junction bases numbered 3, after V lost 6 bases and J lost 7 bases. CDR3 amino acids: CASSATSGGTQYF. CDR3 DNA: TGTGCCAGCAGCGCGACTAGCGGGGGGACCCAGTACTTC.

This chain connects TRBV19 to TRBJ2-3; TRBD1 aligns across 7 bases. The germline V gene encodes CDR1 LNHDA and CDR2 SQIVND (reference sequence). V shed 9 bases, J shed 0 bases, and the junction held 6 bases outside the gene matches. The length of the CDR3 is 14 residues. In nucleotides, the CDR3 is TGTGCCAGCAGATACAGGGGCAGCACAGATACGCAGTATTTT. It is translated as CASRYRGSTDTQYF.